Listed here are 7 T cell receptor beta chains from one sample, sequenced in a study of blood T cell repertoires in COVID-19. Profiled with immunoSEQ multiplex PCR; TCRdb holds only in-frame clones, not every one. The sample shows some 120,000 clones, 85% to 90% of them seen only once. Sequencing was carried out using peripheral blood. Receptor source: a man aged 45-65 years with acute or convalescent COVID-19.

The V and J genes are TRBV5-1 and TRBJ2-2; D perhaps matches TRBD1 (7 bases). Looked up from germline, CDR1 is SGHRS and CDR2 is YFSETQ. Trimming left V 3 bases short and J 4 bases short, with 13 bases between. The CDR3 is made up of 15 amino acids. The DNA of the CDR3 is TGCGCCAGCAGCTGGGGGGACAGCCCCACCGGGGAGCTGTTTTTT. The encoded protein is CASSWGDSPTGELFF.

This chain uses TRBV6-8 with TRBJ2-1; 11 bases agree with TRBD2. The CDR3 extends over 15 amino acids. Germline assignment: CDR1 MNHGY and CDR2 SAAAGT. The J segment lost 10 bases and the V segment lost 7 bases, leaving 12 bases of the junction unmatched. CDR3 sequence: CASIRTGTSGIEQFF. CDR3 coding DNA: TGTGCCAGCATCAGAACCGGGACTAGCGGTATAGAGCAGTTCTTC.

This sequence joins TRBV28 and TRBJ2-4; a possible D gene is TRBD1 (6 bases). Germline CDR1 MDHEN, CDR2 SYDVKM. V lost 4 bases to trimming and J lost 0 bases, with 13 bases between them. CDR3 length: 16 amino acids. The CDR3 DNA follows: TGTGCCAGCAGTTCGACAGGTCTAATAGCCAAAAACATTCAGTACTTC. This codes for CASSSTGLIAKNIQYF.

J is TRBJ2-4 and V is TRBV5-4; D is ambiguous. CDR1 and CDR2 (germline): SGHNT, YYREEE (reference sequence). V gave up 0 bases and J gave up 1 base, with 5 bases separating them. The CDR3 length is 14 residues. The CDR3 loop is CASSLGQAKNIQYF. The DNA of the CDR3 is TGTGCCAGCAGCTTGGGGCAGGCCAAAAACATTCAGTACTTC. The full variable domain, its missing parts supplied by reference TRBV5-4 and TRBJ2-4, is ETGVTQSPTHLIKTRGQQVTLRCSSQSGHNTVSWYQQALGQGPQFIFQYYREEENGRGNFPPRFSGLQFPNYSSELNVNALELDDSALYLCASSLGQAKNIQYFGAGTRLSVL.

The chain has TRBV3-1 (or the pseudogene TRBV3-2) and TRBJ2-5, with no clear D. CDR1 is LGHDT and CDR2 is YNNKEL in the germline V gene (reference sequence). The V end lost 2 bases, the J end lost 0 bases, and 4 bases lay between the germline ends. The CDR3 has 13 amino acids. The DNA for the CDR3 is TGTGCCAGCAGCCAATCGGACCAAGAGACCCAGTACTTC. This sequence encodes CASSQSDQETQYF.

V gene TRBV21-1 combines with J gene TRBJ2-7; the table's TRBD1 call for D was not verified on the DNA. TRBV21-1 is a known pseudogene. CDR3 size: 10 residues. Here the CDR3 DNA reads TGTGCCAGCCCAAAATACGAGCAGTACTTC. Amino acids: CASPKYEQYF.

J is TRBJ1-4 and V is TRBV30, with D hard to call. This CDR3 is built from 11 residues. Germline CDR1 reads GTSNPN; CDR2 reads SVGIG (reference sequence). Trimming cost V 2 bases and J 7 bases, with 5 bases left between them. The CDR3 here is CAWSTGEKLFF. The DNA of the CDR3 is TGTGCCTGGAGTACGGGTGAAAAACTGTTTTTT. Full variable domain (remainder filled in from reference TRBV30 and TRBJ1-4): SQTIHQWPATLVQPVGSPLSLECTVEGTSNPNLYWYRQAAGRGLQLLFYSVGIGQISSEVPQNLSASRPQDRQFILSSKKLLLSDSGFYLCAWSTGEKLFFGSGTQLSVL.